These T cell receptor beta chains were read from a single sample in a study of OX40 agonist ivuxolimab in advanced cancers. The repertoire was sequenced with immunoSEQ multiplex PCR; TCRdb's copy has only in-frame clones and lacks some. The sample shows 55,000 to 60,000 clones, 85% of them seen only once. The sequences come from CD4+ or CD8+ T cells sorted from blood, collected in a trial of the OX40 agonist ivuxolimab. These receptor sequences come from an adult with an advanced solid tumor such as melanoma, head and neck, liver or kidney cancer. Each CDR3 is given with its conserved first and last residue. A D gene is named only where the DNA matches it firmly. Some rows mark clone size as missing; the rest say once, few, many or name a class of expanded clone.

abundance: .
v_gene: TRBV5-6
d_gene: .
j_gene: TRBJ2-7
CDR3aa: CASSLRELIYEQYF
CDR3nt: TGTGCCAGCAGCTTACGGGAGTTGATCTACGAGCAGTACTTC

abundance: .
v_gene: TRBV2
d_gene: .
j_gene: TRBJ2-4
CDR3aa: CASSDGLGGLRNIQYF
CDR3nt: TGTGCCAGCAGTGATGGGCTGGGAGGCCTTAGAAACATTCAGTACTTC

abundance: .
v_gene: TRBV11-2
d_gene: .
j_gene: TRBJ1-2
CDR3aa: CASSDRYGYTF
CDR3nt: TGTGCCAGCAGCGACCGTTATGGCTACACCTTC

abundance: .
v_gene: TRBV7-9
d_gene: .
j_gene: TRBJ1-5
CDR3aa: CASSLRDGHNQPQHF
CDR3nt: TGTGCCAGCAGCTTAAGGGACGGACACAATCAGCCCCAGCATTTT

abundance: .
v_gene: TRBV28
d_gene: TRBD1
j_gene: TRBJ1-5
CDR3aa: CASSRDRDMPQHF
CDR3nt: TGTGCCAGCAGTCGGGACAGGGACATGCCCCAGCATTTT

abundance: .
v_gene: TRBV19
d_gene: .
j_gene: TRBJ2-7
CDR3aa: CASSTGGLPYEQYF
CDR3nt: TGTGCCAGTTCCACCGGGGGGCTCCCCTACGAGCAGTACTTC

abundance: few
v_gene: TRBV20-1
d_gene: .
j_gene: TRBJ1-1
CDR3aa: CSAKVNTEAFF
CDR3nt: TGCAGTGCTAAGGTGAACACTGAAGCTTTCTTT

abundance: .
v_gene: TRBV14
d_gene: .
j_gene: TRBJ1-2
CDR3aa: CASGRGRGRSDYGYTF
CDR3nt: TGTGCCAGCGGTCGAGGAAGGGGCAGAAGCGACTATGGCTACACCTTC

abundance: .
v_gene: TRBV10-3
d_gene: TRBD1
j_gene: TRBJ2-5
CDR3aa: CAISKTGTETQYF
CDR3nt: TGTGCCATCAGTAAGACAGGGACGGAGACCCAGTACTTC

abundance: .
v_gene: TRBV30
d_gene: TRBD1
j_gene: TRBJ2-5
CDR3aa: CAWNPLTGGVETQYF
CDR3nt: TGTGCCTGGAACCCTTTGACAGGGGGCGTGGAGACCCAGTACTTC

abundance: .
v_gene: TRBV5-1
d_gene: .
j_gene: TRBJ1-4
CDR3aa: CASSLQLNEKLFF
CDR3nt: TGCGCCAGCAGTCTACAGTTGAATGAAAAACTGTTTTTT

abundance: .
v_gene: TRBV9
d_gene: TRBD1
j_gene: TRBJ2-7
CDR3aa: CASSVVGTGRGEQYF
CDR3nt: TGTGCCAGCAGCGTAGTAGGGACAGGGAGGGGCGAGCAGTACTTC

abundance: .
v_gene: TRBV19
d_gene: .
j_gene: TRBJ1-1
CDR3aa: CASSDRNTEAFF
CDR3nt: TGTGCCAGTAGCGACAGAAACACTGAAGCTTTCTTT

abundance: .
v_gene: TRBV7-2
d_gene: .
j_gene: TRBJ1-2
CDR3aa: CASSPRGGSYGYTF
CDR3nt: TGTGCCAGCAGCCCCCGGGGAGGGAGCTATGGCTACACCTTC

abundance: .
v_gene: TRBV21-1
d_gene: .
j_gene: TRBJ2-1
CDR3aa: CASSKKGRVNYEQFF
CDR3nt: TGTGCCAGCAGCAAGAAAGGGCGCGTAAACTATGAGCAGTTCTTC

abundance: .
v_gene: TRBV7-6
d_gene: .
j_gene: TRBJ1-4
CDR3aa: CASSLQAASRGNEKLFF
CDR3nt: TGTGCCAGCAGCTTACAGGCGGCATCAAGGGGGAATGAAAAACTGTTTTTT